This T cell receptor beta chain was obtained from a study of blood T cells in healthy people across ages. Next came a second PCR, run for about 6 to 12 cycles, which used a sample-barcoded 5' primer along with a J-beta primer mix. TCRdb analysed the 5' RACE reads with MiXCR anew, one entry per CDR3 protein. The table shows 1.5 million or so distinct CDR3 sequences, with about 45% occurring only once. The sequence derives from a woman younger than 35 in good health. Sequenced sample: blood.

Here the CDR3 reads CASSETGGYYGYTF. The DNA of the CDR3 is TGTGCCAGCAGTGAGACAGGTGGATACTATGGCTACACCTTC. This chain connects TRBV27 to TRBJ1-2; tentatively, D is TRBD1 (6 bases). The germline gives CDR1 MNHEY, CDR2 SMNVEV (reference sequence). V was cut by 5 bases and J by 3 bases, with 13 bases left in between. This CDR3 contains 14 residues.